These 15 T cell receptor beta chains were all obtained from the same sample, sequenced in a study of CD8 T cells in Susac syndrome. A quantity of 0.5 to 1 ug RNA underwent reverse transcription using random hexamers. MiXCR, applied by TCRdb to the immunoSEQ multiplex PCR reads, yields one record per CDR3 protein. The profile shows about 210,000 distinct CDR3 sequences, 95% of them singletons. Sequences were obtained from CD4+ T cells from PBMCs. These receptors were collected from a human donor with multiple sclerosis.

V is TRBV20-1 and J is TRBJ2-1; the match to TRBD2 covers 9 bases. Germline V gene data show CDR1 as DFQATT and CDR2 as SNEGSKA (reference sequence). V lost 5 bases, J lost 0 bases, and 8 bases stayed unmatched. This CDR3 region has 16 residues. The DNA for the CDR3 is TGCAGTGCTCTGTCGCGGGGGGGAACCTCCTACAATGAGCAGTTCTTC. This gives the protein CSALSRGGTSYNEQFF.

The chain employs TRBV20-1 and TRBJ1-5; no definite D call. V was clipped by 3 bases and J by 4 bases, with 7 bases between them. This CDR3 has 12 residues. CDR1 and CDR2 (germline): DFQATT, SNEGSKA (reference sequence). The CDR3: CSASRPNQPQHF. CDR3 coding DNA: TGCAGTGCTAGTCGCCCGAATCAGCCCCAGCATTTT.

The chain uses TRBV7-2 and TRBJ1-4; D is undetermined. The CDR3 sequence is 16 residues long. The V gene lost 1 base and the J gene lost 10 bases, with 19 bases spanning the gap. Germline values: CDR1 SGHTA, CDR2 FQGNSA. The CDR3 is CASSLVPSIVEGKLFF. Written as DNA, the CDR3 is TGTGCCAGCAGCTTAGTCCCATCCATCGTCGAGGGAAAACTGTTTTTT.

The chain is built from TRBV18 and TRBJ2-7; 9 positions match TRBD2. The CDR3 length is 15 residues. Germline values: CDR1 KGHSH, CDR2 LQKENI. The J segment lost 6 bases and the V segment lost 6 bases, leaving 12 bases of the junction unmatched. The DNA for the CDR3 is TGTGCCAGCTCCACCGGAGCGCGGGGGGGCGGCGAGCAGTACTTC. Amino acids: CASSTGARGGGEQYF. The whole variable domain, remainder taken from reference TRBV18 and TRBJ2-7, is NAGVMQNPRHLVRRRGQEARLRCSPMKGHSHVYWYRQLPEEGLKFMVYLQKENIIDESGMPKERFSAEFPKEGPSILRIQQVVRGDSAAYFCASSTGARGGGEQYFGPGTRLTVT.

The chain joins TRBV29-1 to TRBJ1-2; D gene unclear. This CDR3 contains 13 residues. Germline assignment: CDR1 SQVTM and CDR2 ANQGSEA. The germline V and J ends were trimmed by 4 bases and 8 bases, with 17 bases remaining between them. CDR3 region: CSVVRRSSDGYTF. CDR3 nucleotide sequence: TGCAGCGTTGTCAGGCGCTCGTCGGACGGCTACACCTTC.

The chain couples TRBV9 to TRBJ2-7; TRBD2 is a possible D gene (5 bases). The CDR3 has 13 amino acids. Germline V gene lookup returns CDR1 SGDLS and CDR2 YYNGEE. V lost 4 bases, J lost 5 bases, and 13 bases lay in between. The CDR3 region has the DNA TGTGCCAGCAGCCCCGGACTGGGGAACGAGCAGTACTTC. It translates to CASSPGLGNEQYF.

The gene calls are TRBV29-1 and TRBJ2-7; D unresolved. The CDR3 has 11 residues. In germline, CDR1 is SQVTM, CDR2 ANQGSEA. Between the trimmed V and J ends, which lost 6 bases and 0 bases, there was a span of 6 bases. CDR3 loop: CSVTNSYEQYF. DNA for the CDR3: TGCAGCGTCACTAACTCCTACGAGCAGTACTTC.

The rearrangement links TRBV5-1 to TRBJ2-5; the D is unclear. The V end was cut by 0 bases, the J end by 2 bases, with 8 bases between. This CDR3 spans 14 amino acids. Germline loops: CDR1 SGHRS, CDR2 YFSETQ. The CDR3 DNA follows: TGCGCCAGCAGCTTGGCCGTCGGACAAGAGACCCAGTACTTC. It codes for CASSLAVGQETQYF.

The chain joins TRBV28 to TRBJ1-5; D uncertain. Germline CDR1 reads MDHEN; CDR2 reads SYDVKM. Between the trimmed V and J ends, which lost 8 bases and 2 bases, there was a span of 10 bases. This CDR3 spans 13 amino acids. DNA for the CDR3: TGTGCCAGCCTGAGGCTAGGCAATCAGCCCCAGCATTTT. Protein: CASLRLGNQPQHF. Supplemented by reference TRBV28 and TRBJ1-5, the full variable domain reads DVKVTQSSRYLVKRTGEKVFLECVQDMDHENMFWYRQDPGLGLRLIYFSYDVKMKEKGDIPEGYSVSREKKERFSLILESASTNQTSMYLCASLRLGNQPQHFGDGTRLSIL.

This clonotype has only one observation. This chain links TRBV2 with TRBJ2-3; 12 bases map to TRBD2. With 3 bases clipped from V and 5 bases from J, the junction kept 3 bases outside the gene matches. CDR1 is SNHLY, CDR2 FYNNEI, per germline. The CDR3 covers 15 residues. The CDR3 region is CASSDLLAGGDTQYF. The CDR3 coding sequence is TGTGCCAGCAGTGACTTACTAGCGGGGGGAGATACGCAGTATTTT.

Details on this clonotype: The junction departs from germline at one end; a sequencing error may be responsible. The V gene is TRBV6-5, the J gene TRBJ2-3; D may match TRBD1 or TRBD2 (5 bases each). Germline CDR1 reads MNHEY; CDR2 reads SVGAGI. This CDR3 has 16 amino acids. The CDR3 DNA follows: TGTGCCAACAGTTACGGCATCCGGGGCTCCACAGATACGCAGTATTTT. Protein product: CANSYGIRGSTDTQYF.

This sequence joins TRBV7-9 and TRBJ1-3; D unresolved. The CDR3 loop spans 14 amino acids. V was cut by 10 bases and J by 0 bases, with 13 bases left in between. CDR1 and CDR2 from the germline V gene are SEHNR and FQNEAQ (reference sequence). CDR3 sequence: CATTPRTSGNTIYF. In DNA form, the CDR3 reads TGTGCCACGACGCCGCGGACCTCTGGAAACACCATATATTTT. The full variable domain, its missing parts supplied by reference TRBV7-9 and TRBJ1-3, is DTGVSQNPRHKITKRGQNVTFRCDPISEHNRLYWYRQTLGQGPEFLTYFQNEAQLEKSRLLSDRFSAERPKGSFSTLEIQRTEQGDSAMYLCATTPRTSGNTIYFGEGSWLTVV.

The chain couples TRBV29-1 to TRBJ1-1, with a weak D call TRBD1 (5 bases). The CDR3 consists of 13 residues. CDR1 is SQVTM, CDR2 ANQGSEA, per germline. Trimming left V 0 bases short and J 4 bases short, with 9 bases between. The CDR3 loop reads CSVEDRVGTEAFF. Here the CDR3 DNA reads TGCAGCGTTGAAGACAGGGTGGGCACTGAAGCTTTCTTT.

V usage is TRBV11-2 and J usage is TRBJ2-7; no firm D call. V was pared by 4 bases and J by 4 bases, with 20 bases between. The CDR3 sequence is 16 residues long. Germline CDR1 SGHAT, CDR2 FQNNGV. CDR3 nucleotide sequence: TGTGCCAGCAGCTCCACCCAGGCCAGCTTTGGATACGAGCAGTACTTC. Translating gives CASSSTQASFGYEQYF. Combining the CDR3 with reference TRBV11-2 and TRBJ2-7 gives the whole variable domain EAGVAQSPRYKIIEKRQSVAFWCNPISGHATLYWYQQILGQGPKLLIQFQNNGVVDDSQLPKDRFSAERLKGVDSTLKIQPAKLEDSAVYLCASSSTQASFGYEQYFGPGTRLTVT.

The chain's CDR3 is CASKTRVNQPQHF. CDR3 bases: TGTGCCAGCAAGACCAGGGTTAATCAGCCCCAGCATTTT. The V and J genes are TRBV28 and TRBJ1-5; D is possibly TRBD1 (5 bases). V was cut by 7 bases and J by 4 bases, with 11 bases left in between. There are 13 residues in the CDR3. From germline, CDR1 is MDHEN and CDR2 SYDVKM.